This T cell receptor (beta chain) is from a study of memory CD4+ T cells and cytomegalovirus serostatus. Single viable CD3+CD4+CD8-CD45RO+ cells were sorted as the memory CD4+ T cells. The CDR3 loop spans 15 amino acids. CDR1 SGHNT and CDR2 YENEEA come from the germline V gene. V lost 5 bases and J 5 bases, leaving 17 bases between the germline ends. The method was immunoSEQ multiplex PCR; TCRdb's version includes in-frame clones alone and lacks a portion of them. The data contain some 52,000 clones, just under 80% of them singletons. V gene TRBV11-3 combines with J gene TRBJ2-3; D possibly matches TRBD1 or TRBD2 (6 bases each). The TCR sequence derives from an adult in good health and CMV-seronegative. Sample: memory CD4+ T cells from blood. As DNA, the CDR3 is TGTGCCAGCAGCCCGGGGGCAGGGAAACAAGATACGCAGTATTTT. Translated: CASSPGAGKQDTQYF.